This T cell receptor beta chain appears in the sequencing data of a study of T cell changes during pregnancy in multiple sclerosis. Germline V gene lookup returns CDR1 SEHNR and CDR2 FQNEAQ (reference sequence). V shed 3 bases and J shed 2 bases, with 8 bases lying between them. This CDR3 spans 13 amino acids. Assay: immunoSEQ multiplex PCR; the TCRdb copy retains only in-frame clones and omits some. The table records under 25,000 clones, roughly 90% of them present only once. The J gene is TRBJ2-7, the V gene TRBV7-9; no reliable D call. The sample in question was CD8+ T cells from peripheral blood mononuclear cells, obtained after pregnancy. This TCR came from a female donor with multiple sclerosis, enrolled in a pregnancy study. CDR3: CASSLYGAYEQYF. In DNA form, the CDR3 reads TGTGCCAGCAGCTTGTATGGAGCCTACGAGCAGTACTTC. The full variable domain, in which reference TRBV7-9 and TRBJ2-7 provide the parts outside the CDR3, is DTGVSQNPRHKITKRGQNVTFRCDPISEHNRLYWYRQTLGQGPEFLTYFQNEAQLEKSRLLSDRFSAERPKGSFSTLEIQRTEQGDSAMYLCASSLYGAYEQYFGPGTRLTVT.